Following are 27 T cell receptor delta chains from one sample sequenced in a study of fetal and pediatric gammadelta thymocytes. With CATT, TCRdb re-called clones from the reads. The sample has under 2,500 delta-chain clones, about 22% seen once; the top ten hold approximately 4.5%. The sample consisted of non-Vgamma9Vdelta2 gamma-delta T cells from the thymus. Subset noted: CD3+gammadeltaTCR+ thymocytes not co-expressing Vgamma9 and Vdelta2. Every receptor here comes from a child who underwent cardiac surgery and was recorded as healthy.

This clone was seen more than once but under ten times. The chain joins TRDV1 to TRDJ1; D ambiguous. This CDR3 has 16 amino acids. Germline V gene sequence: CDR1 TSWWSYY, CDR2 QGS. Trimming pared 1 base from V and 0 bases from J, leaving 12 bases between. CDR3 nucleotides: TGTGCTCTTGGGGAACAGTTCAGGAGGAACACCGATAAACTCATCTTT. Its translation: CALGEQFRRNTDKLIF.

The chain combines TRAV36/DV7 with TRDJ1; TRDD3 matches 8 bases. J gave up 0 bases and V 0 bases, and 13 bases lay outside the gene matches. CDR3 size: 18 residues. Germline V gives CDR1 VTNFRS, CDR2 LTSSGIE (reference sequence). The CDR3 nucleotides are TGTGCTGTGGAGGCCAATACGGTACTGGGGGTCAACACCGATAAACTCATCTTT. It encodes CAVEANTVLGVNTDKLIF. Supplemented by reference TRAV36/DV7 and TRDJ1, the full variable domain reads EDKVVQSPLSLVVHEGDTVTLNCSYEVTNFRSLLWYKQEKKAPTFLFMLTSSGIEKKSGRLSSILDKKELSSILNITATQTGDSAIYLCAVEANTVLGVNTDKLIFGKGTRVTVEP.

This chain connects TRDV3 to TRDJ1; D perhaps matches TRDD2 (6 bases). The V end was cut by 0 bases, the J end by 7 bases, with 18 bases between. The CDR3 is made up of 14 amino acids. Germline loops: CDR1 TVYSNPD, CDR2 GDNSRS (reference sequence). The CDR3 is CAFSPTSCAGKLIF. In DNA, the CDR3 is TGTGCCTTTAGTCCTACGAGTTGTGCCGGTAAACTCATCTTT.

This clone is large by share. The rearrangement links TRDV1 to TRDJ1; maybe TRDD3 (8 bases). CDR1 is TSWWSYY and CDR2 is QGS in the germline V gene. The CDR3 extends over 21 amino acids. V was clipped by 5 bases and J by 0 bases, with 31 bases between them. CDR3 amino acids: CALGRAFLLPLGDGYTDKLIF. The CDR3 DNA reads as TGTGCTCTTGGGCGGGCGTTCCTACTACCATTGGGGGATGGTTACACCGATAAACTCATCTTT.

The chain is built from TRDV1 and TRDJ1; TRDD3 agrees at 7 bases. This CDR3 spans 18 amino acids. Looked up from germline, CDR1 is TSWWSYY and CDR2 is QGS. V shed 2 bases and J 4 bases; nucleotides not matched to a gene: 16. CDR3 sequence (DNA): TGTGCTCTTGGGGAAATTTTCCCCCCCGGGGATATGGGCGATAAACTCATCTTT. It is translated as CALGEIFPPGDMGDKLIF.

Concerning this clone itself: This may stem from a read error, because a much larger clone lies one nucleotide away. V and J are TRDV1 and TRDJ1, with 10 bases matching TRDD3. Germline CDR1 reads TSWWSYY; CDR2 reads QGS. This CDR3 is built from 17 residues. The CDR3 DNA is TGTGCTCTTGTAAGTTGCATGGGGGATACTTACACCGGTAAACTCATCTTT. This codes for CALVSCMGDTYTGKLIF.

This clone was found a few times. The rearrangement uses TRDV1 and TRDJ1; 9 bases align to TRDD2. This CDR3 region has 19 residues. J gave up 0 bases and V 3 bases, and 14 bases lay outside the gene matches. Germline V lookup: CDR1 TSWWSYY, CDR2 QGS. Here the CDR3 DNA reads TGTGCTCTTGGGGACCCTTCCTACGGGGGACCTCCCCACACCGATAAACTCATCTTT. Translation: CALGDPSYGGPPHTDKLIF.

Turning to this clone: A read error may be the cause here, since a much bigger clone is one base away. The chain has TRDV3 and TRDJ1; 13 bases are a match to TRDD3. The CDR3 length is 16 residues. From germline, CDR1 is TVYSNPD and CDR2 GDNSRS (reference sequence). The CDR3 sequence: CAYPSSNWGIRGKLTF. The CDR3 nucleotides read TGTGCCTACCCTTCCTCCAACTGGGGGATACGAGGTAAACTCACCTTT.

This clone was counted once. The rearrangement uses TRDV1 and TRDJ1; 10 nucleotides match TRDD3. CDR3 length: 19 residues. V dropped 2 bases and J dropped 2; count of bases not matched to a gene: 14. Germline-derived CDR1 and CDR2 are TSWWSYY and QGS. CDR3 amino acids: CALGEAWRGGIRGTDKLIF. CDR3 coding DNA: TGTGCTCTTGGGGAAGCTTGGCGAGGGGGGATACGAGGAACCGATAAACTCATCTTT.

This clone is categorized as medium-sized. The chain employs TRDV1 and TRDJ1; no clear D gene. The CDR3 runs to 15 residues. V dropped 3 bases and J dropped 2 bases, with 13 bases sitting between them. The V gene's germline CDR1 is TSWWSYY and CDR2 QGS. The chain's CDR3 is CALGEPRFPTDKLIF. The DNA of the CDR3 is TGTGCTCTTGGGGAGCCTCGTTTCCCTACCGATAAACTCATCTTT.

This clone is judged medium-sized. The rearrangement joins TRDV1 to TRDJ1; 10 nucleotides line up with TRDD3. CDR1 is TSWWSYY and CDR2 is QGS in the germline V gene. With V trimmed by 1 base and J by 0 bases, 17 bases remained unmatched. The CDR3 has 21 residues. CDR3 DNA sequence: TGTGCTCTTGGGGAACCATCGGCCTTACTGGGGGATTCATCCTACACCGATAAACTCATCTTT. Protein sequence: CALGEPSALLGDSSYTDKLIF.

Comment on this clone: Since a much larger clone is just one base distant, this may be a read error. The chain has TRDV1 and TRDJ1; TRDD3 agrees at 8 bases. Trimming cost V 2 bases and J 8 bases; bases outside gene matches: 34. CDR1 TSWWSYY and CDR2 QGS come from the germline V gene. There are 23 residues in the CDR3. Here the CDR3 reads CALGEFKSFTGTGGHPIRGKLIF. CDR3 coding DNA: TGTGCTCTTGGGGAATTTAAGTCGTTTACTGGTACTGGGGGCCACCCGATAAGGGGAAAACTCATCTTT.

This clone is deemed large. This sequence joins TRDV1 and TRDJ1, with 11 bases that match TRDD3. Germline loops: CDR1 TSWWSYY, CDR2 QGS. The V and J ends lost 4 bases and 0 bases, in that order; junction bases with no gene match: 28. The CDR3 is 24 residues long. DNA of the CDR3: TGTGCTCTTGGGGGACTTCCTACCTCCACCCTGGGGGATACCAAAAATTCGTACACCGATAAACTCATCTTT. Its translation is CALGGLPTSTLGDTKNSYTDKLIF.

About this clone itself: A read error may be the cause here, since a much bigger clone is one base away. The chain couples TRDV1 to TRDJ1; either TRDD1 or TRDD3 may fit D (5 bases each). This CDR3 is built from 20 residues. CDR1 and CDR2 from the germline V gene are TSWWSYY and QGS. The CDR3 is CALGKLNNRSPRGAFDKLIF. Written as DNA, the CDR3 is TGTGCTCTTGGGAAACTAAATAACCGTTCCCCCCGGGGGGCTTTCGATAAACTCATCTTT.

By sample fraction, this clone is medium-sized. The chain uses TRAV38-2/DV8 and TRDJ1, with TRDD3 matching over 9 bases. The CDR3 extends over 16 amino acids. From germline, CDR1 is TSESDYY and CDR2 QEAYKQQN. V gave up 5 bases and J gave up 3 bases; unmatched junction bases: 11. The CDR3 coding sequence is TGTGCTTATAGTGGCCTGGGGGATTACGGTCCCGATAAACTCATCTTT. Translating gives CAYSGLGDYGPDKLIF.

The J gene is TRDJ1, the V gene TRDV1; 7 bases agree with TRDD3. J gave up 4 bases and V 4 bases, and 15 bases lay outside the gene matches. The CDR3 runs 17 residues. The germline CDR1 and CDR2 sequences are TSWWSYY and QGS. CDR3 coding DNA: TGTGCTCTTGGGGGCGAAGACATGGGGGGGATGATCGATAAACTCATCTTT. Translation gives CALGGEDMGGMIDKLIF.

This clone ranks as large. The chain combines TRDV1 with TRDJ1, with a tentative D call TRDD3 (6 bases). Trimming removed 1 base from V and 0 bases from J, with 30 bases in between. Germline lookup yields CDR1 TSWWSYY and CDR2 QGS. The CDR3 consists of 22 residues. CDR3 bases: TGTGCTCTTGGGGAACAAAGGACGCCCACCCCTCCGTGGGGGGTGTACACCGATAAACTCATCTTT. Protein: CALGEQRTPTPPWGVYTDKLIF.

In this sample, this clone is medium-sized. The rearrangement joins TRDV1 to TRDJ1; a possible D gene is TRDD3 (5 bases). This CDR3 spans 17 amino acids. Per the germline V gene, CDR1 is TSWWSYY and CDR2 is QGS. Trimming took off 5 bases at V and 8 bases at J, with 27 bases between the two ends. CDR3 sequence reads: CALGNKRGHTGHEKLIF. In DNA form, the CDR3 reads TGTGCTCTTGGGAACAAACGGGGGCATACGGGCCATGAGAAACTCATCTTT.

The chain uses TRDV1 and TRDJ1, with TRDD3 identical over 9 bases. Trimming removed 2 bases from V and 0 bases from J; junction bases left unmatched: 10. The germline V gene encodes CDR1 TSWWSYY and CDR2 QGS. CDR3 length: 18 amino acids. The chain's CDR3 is CALGEKSTGGRYTDKLIF. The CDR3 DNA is TGTGCTCTTGGGGAAAAGAGTACTGGGGGAAGGTACACCGATAAACTCATCTTT.

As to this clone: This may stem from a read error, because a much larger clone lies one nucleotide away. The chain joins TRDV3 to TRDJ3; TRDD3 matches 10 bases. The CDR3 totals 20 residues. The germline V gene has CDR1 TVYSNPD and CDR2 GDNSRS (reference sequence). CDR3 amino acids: CAFDGWGISNPSWDIRQMFF. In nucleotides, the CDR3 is TGTGCCTTTGACGGCTGGGGGATATCGAATCCCTCCTGGGACATCCGACAGATGTTTTTC.

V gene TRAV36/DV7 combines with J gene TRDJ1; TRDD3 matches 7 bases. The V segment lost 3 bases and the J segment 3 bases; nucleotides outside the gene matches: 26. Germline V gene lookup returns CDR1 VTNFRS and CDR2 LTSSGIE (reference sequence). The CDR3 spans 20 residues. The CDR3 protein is CAVASPGKSGGDGGSDKLIF. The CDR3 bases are TGTGCTGTGGCGTCCCCGGGGAAATCTGGGGGCGACGGTGGGTCCGATAAACTCATCTTT.

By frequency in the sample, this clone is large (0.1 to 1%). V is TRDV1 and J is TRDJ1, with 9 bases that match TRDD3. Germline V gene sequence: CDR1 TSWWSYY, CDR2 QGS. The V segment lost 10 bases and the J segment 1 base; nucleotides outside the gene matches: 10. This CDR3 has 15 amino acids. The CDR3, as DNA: TGTGCTCCCCGTACTGGGGGAGAGCCCACCGATAAACTCATCTTT. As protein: CAPRTGGEPTDKLIF.

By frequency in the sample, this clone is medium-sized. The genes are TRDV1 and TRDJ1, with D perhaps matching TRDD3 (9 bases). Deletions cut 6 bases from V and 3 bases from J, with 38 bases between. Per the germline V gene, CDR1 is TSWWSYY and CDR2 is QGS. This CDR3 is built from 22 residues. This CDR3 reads CALGPLPLPKGIRRDEADKLIF. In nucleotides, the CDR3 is TGTGCTCTTGGCCCACTCCCCCTTCCTAAGGGGATACGCAGGGATGAAGCCGATAAACTCATCTTT.

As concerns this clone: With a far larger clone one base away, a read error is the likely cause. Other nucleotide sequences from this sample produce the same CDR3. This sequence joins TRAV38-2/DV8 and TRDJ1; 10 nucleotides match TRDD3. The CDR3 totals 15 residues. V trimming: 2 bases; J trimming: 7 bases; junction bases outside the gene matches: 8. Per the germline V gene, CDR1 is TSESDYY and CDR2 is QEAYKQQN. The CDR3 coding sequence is TGTGCTTATAGGAGTGCCGGACTGGGGGATCCTAAACTCATCTTT. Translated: CAYRSAGLGDPKLIF.

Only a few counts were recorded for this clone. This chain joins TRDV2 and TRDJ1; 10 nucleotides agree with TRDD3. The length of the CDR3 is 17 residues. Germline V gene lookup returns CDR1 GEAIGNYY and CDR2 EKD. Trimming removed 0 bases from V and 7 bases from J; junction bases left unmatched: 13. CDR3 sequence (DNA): TGTGCCTGTGACACCGAGAGGGGGATACGCGGGGTAGGTAAACTCATCTTT. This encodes CACDTERGIRGVGKLIF.

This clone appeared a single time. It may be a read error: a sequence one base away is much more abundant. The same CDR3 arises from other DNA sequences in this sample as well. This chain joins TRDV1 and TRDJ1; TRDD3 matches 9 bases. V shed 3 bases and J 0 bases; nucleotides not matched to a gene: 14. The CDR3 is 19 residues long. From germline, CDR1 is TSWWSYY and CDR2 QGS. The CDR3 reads CALGEPLVGIRAYTDKLIF. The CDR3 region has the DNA TGTGCTCTTGGGGAGCCGTTAGTGGGGATACGGGCGTACACCGATAAACTCATCTTT.

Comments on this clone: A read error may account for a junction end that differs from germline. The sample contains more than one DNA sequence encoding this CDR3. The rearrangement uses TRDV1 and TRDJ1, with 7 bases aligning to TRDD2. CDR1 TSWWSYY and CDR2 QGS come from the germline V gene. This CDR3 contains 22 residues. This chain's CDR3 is CALGERPTFLQTYQPYTDKLIF. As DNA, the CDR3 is TGTGCTCTTGGAGAACGCCCTACCTTCCTCCAGACGTACCAGCCATACACCGATAAACTCATCTTT.